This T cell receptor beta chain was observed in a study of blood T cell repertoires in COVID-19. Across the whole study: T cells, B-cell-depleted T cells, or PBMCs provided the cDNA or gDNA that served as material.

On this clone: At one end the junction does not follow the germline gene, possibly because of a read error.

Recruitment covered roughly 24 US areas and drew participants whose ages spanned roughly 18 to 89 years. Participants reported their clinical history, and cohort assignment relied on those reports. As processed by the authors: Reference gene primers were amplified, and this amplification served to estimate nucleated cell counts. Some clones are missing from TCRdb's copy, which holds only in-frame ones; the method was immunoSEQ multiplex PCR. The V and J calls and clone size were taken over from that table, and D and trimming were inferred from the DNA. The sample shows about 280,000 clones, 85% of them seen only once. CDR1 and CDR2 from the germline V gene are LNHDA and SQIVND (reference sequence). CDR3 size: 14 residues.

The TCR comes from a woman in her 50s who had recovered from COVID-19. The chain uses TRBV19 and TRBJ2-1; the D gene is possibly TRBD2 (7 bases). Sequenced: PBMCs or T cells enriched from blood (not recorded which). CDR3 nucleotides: TGTGCCAGTAGTACCCGGACTAGGGACAATAAGCAGTTCTTC. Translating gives CASSTRTRDNKQFF.